Detailed here is one T cell receptor beta chain. This clone's antigen is unknown. One base away there is no much larger clone; base qualities are not given. The immunoSEQ hsTCRB v3.0 assay was used at survey level resolution to sequence the TRB variable region. The targeted TRB sequencing depth was about 40,000-55,000 T-cell genomes per sample. Pooled TRB libraries were sequenced on an Illumina MiSeq with a v3 150-cycle kit. Per the authors' processing: Repertoire analysis was performed in R inside a reproducible Nextflow workflow that covered QC, data transformation and analysis. LymphoSeq2, an R package for exploring AIRR-Seq data, was used to implement the custom analyses. Several samples that produced fewer than 5000 total TRB sequences were removed, so 200 or so HIV repertoires were analyzed. Among the roughly 200 retained HIV repertoires, under 65 were collected before ART initiation and 129 after ART initiation. Each repertoire was downsampled to 5000 TRB nucleotide sequences, and summary statistics were averaged across 100 downsampling iterations. The analysis kept only TRB sequences whose CDR3 regions were at least seven amino acids long. Diversity was measured with a Shannon entropy-derived clonality score and the Gini coefficient. Repertoire networks linked the top 5000 CDR3 amino acid sequences whenever two sequences differed by an edit distance of one. For TRB CDR3 amino acid sequences, GLIPH2 was used to predict antigen specificity groups and MHC restriction. To flag known associations with CMV, EBV, HIV or tissue antigens, CDR3 amino acid sequences were compared against VDJdb and McPAS-TCR. Pre-ART, post-ART and control groups were compared with Wilcoxon signed-rank tests and Holm-Bonferroni correction. TCRdb retrieved this table from immuneACCESS and kept in-frame rearrangements only. Not all clones are present; in checked studies, unresolved V genes account for under half, and no reason is known for the remainder. V and J calls and clone size are those listed in that table; D and trimming were worked out from the DNA. The sample table shows around 25,000 clones, and about 86% are seen once. About 4.6% of the sample lies in the top ten.

The V end loses 7 bases and the J end loses 2 bases, and a stretch of 22 bases separates them. Including cysteine and phenylalanine, the CDR3 has 17 amino acids. The DNA shown is the 51-base CDR3, in frame from base 1. The germline V gene provides CDR1 LGHNA and CDR2 YNFKEQ. The data were obtained in a study of long-term antiretroviral therapy in people with HIV (dated by TCRdb to about 2022). A note on the overall study: The earliest samples were collected approximately a decade before the 2015 WHO recommendation for immediate ART, a period when ART was typically delayed until CD4 counts fell. A retrospective serial study tested whether changes in peripheral blood TRB repertoire composition and diversity were associated with ART initiation and durable HIV suppression. A total of 150 to 200 cryopreserved PBMC samples came from around 30 adults with confirmed HIV infection and were collected serially over a mean of approximately 6 years (range 1-12). No cross-contamination during QIAcube processing was seen in test extractions of a monoclonal T-cell line run alongside 33 polyclonal samples. Of the approximately 30 participants with HIV, about a dozen were female. Results the study describes overall, beyond this receptor: Because PBMC availability was limited, only the TCR beta chain was sequenced, with no alpha chain pairing. Expanded TRB clones identified before ART initiation dominated the repertoire across all time points, though the dominance fluctuated and decreased in many PLHIV after ART. Starting ART was linked to a significant rise in TRB diversity, yet even with long-term ART the diversity remained significantly lower than in transplant donor controls. No data were available on ART adherence, viral resistance or therapy changes, limiting inferences about post-ART repertoire changes. Compared with controls, HIV repertoires had narrower CDR3 length ranges, and the network structure pointed to an antigen-experienced repertoire that shifted only slightly toward naive after ART. Unsorted PBMC were profiled instead of sorted CD4+ and CD8+ T cells because pre-ART samples had limited cell numbers. The samples were dated from about 2004 to 2017, and the ART regimens that were used may be less effective than current ART regimens.

Inclusion was restricted to participants for whom at least one PBMC sample before ART initiation and at least two post-ART samples were available. Every participant with HIV received treatment in the United States of America. Before DNA extraction, cryopreserved samples of roughly 0.9-11 million PBMC were thawed and washed. At the time of the earliest PBMC sample, participants with HIV were aged between 23 and 54 years. Per participant, PBMC samples came from 1-4 timepoints prior to ART initiation and 2-8 timepoints following ART initiation, for a median of 7 samples. For every participant, serial HIV viral load, CD4+ T-cell count, ART history and demographic data were obtained. Genomic DNA was extracted from unsorted PBMC with a Qiagen kit on a QIAcube, with processing performed in batches of 12 samples.

This clonotype was sampled from a man between 18 and 29 years old with HIV. This receptor chain uses TRBV4-2 and TRBJ2-3; the best D guess is TRBD2, with 7 bases matching. Specimen: unsorted PBMCs, collected 3 years after starting antiretroviral therapy. The CDR3 protein sequence reads: CASTPQRGDYLTDTQYF. The DNA sequence is TGTGCCAGCACCCCTCAGAGGGGGGACTACCTCACAGATACGCAGTATTTT.